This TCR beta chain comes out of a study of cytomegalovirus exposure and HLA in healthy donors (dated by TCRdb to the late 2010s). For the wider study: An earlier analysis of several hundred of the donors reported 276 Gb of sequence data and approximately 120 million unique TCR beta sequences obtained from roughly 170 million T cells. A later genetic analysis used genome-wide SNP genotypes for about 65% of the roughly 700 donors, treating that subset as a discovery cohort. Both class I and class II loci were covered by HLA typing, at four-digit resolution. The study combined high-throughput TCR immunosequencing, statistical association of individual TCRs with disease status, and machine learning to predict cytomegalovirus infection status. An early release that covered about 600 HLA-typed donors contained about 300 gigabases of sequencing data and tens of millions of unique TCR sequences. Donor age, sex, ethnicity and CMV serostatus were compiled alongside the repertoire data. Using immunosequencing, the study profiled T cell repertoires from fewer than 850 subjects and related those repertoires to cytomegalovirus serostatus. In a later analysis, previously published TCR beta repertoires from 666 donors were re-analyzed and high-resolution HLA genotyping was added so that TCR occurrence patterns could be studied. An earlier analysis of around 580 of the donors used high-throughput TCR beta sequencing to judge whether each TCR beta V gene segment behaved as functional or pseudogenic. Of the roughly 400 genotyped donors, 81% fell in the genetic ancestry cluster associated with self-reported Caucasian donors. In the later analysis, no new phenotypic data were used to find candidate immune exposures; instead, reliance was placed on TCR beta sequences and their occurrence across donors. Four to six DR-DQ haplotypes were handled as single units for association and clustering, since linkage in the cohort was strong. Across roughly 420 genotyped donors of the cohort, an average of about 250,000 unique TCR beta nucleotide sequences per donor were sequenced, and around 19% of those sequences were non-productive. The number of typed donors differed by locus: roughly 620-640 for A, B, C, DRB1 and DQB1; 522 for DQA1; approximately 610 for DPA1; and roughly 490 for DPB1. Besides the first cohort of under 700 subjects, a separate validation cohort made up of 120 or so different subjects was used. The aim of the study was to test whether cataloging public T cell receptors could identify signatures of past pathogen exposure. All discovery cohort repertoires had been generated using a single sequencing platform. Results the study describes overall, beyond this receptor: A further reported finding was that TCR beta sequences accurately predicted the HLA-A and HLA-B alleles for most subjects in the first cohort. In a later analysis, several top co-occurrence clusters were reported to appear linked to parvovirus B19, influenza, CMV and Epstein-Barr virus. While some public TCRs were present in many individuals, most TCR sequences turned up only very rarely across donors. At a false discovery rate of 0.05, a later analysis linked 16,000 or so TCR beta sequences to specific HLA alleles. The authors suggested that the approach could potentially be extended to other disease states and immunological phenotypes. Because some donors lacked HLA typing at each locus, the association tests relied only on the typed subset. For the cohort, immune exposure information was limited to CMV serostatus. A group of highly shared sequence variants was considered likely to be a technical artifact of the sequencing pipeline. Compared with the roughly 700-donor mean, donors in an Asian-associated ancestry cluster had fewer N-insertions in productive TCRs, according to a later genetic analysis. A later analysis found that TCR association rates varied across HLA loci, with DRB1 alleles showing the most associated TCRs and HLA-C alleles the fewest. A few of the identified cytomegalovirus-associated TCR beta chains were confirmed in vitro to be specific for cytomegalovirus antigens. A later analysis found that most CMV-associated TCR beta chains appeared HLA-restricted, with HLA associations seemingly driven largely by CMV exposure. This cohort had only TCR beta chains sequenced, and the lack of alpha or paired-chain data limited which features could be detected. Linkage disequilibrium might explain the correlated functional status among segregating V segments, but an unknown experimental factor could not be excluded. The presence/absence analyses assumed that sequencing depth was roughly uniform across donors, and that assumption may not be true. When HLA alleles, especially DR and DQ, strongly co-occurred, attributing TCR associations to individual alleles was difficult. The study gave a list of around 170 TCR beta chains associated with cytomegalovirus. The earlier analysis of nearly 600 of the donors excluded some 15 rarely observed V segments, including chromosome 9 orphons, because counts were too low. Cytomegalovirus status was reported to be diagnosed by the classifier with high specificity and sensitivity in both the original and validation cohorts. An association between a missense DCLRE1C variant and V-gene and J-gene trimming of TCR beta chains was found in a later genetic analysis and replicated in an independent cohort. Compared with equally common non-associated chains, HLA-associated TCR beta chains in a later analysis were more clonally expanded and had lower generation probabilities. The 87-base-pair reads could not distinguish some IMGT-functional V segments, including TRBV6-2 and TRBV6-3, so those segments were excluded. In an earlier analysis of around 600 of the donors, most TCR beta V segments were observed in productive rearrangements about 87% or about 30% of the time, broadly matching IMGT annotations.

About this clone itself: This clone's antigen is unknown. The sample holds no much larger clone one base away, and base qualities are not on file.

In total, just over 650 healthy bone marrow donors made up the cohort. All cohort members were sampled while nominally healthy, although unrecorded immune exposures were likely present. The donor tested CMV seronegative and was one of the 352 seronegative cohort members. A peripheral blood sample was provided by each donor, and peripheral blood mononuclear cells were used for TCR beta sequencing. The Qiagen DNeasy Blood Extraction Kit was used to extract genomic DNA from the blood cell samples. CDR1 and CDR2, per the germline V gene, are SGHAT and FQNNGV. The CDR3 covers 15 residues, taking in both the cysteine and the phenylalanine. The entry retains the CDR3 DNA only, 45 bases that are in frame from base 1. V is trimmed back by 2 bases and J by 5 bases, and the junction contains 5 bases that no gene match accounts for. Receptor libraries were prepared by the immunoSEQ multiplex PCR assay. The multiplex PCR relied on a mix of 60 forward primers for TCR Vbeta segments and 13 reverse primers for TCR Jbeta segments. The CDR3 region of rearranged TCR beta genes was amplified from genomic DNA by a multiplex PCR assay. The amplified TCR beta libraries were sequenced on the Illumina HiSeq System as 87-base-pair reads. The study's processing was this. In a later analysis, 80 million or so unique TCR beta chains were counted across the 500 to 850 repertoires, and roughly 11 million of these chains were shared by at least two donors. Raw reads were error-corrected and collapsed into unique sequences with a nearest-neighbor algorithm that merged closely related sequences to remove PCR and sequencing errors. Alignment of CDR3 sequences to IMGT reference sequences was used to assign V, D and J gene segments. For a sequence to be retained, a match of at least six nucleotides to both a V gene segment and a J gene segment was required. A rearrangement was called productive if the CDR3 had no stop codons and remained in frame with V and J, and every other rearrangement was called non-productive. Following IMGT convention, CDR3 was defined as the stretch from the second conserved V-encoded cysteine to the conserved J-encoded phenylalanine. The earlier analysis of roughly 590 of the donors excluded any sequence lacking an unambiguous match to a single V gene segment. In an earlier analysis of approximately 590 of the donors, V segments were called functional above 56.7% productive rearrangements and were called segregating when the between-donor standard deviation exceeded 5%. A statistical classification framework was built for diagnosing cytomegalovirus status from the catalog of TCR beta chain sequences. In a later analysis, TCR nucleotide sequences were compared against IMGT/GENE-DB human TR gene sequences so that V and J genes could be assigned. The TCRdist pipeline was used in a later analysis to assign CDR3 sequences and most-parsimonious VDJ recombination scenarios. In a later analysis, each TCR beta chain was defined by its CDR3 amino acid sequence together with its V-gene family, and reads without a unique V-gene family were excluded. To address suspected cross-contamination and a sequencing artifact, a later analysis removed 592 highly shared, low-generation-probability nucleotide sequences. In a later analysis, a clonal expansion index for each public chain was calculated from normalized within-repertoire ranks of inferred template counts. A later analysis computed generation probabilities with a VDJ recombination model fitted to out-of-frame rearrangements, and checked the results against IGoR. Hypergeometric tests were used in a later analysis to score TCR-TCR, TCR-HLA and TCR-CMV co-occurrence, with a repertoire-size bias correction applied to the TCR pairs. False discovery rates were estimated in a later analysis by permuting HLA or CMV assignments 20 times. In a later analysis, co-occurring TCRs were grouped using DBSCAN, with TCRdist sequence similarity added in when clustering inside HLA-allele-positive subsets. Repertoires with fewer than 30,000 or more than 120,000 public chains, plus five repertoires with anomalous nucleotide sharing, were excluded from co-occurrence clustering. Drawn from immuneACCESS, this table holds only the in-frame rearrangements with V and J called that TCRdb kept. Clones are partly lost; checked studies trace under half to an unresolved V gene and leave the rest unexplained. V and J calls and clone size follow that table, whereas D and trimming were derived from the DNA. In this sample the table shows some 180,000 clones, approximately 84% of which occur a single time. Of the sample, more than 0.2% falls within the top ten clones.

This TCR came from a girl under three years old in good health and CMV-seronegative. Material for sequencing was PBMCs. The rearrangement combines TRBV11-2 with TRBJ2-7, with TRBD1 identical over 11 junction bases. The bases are TGTGCCAGCAGCTTAATAAGGACAGGGGGCGACGAGCAGTACTTC. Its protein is CASSLIRTGGDEQYF.